The 20 T cell receptor beta chains presented below share a single source sample, sequenced in a study of cytomegalovirus exposure and HLA in healthy donors. Profiled with immunoSEQ multiplex PCR; TCRdb holds only in-frame clones, not every one. The table lists some 330,000 clones, roughly 89% of them singletons. The sequenced material came from PBMCs. The receptors stem from a woman aged 18-29 years in good health and CMV-seronegative.

This CDR3 is CASSYSSPYSYEQYF. In nucleotides, the CDR3 is TGTGCCAGCAGTTACTCGTCCCCCTACTCCTACGAGCAGTACTTC. V usage is TRBV6-5 and J usage is TRBJ2-7; no firm D call. Germline CDR1 reads MNHEY; CDR2 reads SVGAGI. CDR3 length: 15 residues. V lost 0 bases to trimming and J lost 0 bases, with 9 bases between them.

The rearrangement joins TRBV5-1 to TRBJ2-1; D gene unclear. Germline V gives CDR1 SGHRS, CDR2 YFSETQ. The CDR3 consists of 16 residues. V shed 4 bases and J shed 7 bases, with 21 bases lying between them. CDR3 protein: CASSPTPGLDSNEQFF. The CDR3 DNA reads as TGCGCCAGCAGCCCTACGCCGGGTCTAGACTCTAATGAGCAGTTCTTC.

The chain recombines TRBV19 with TRBJ1-1, with D uncertain. Germline CDR1 LNHDA, CDR2 SQIVND (reference sequence). The V and J ends lost 5 bases and 5 bases respectively, with 9 bases between them. The length of the CDR3 is 12 residues. The CDR3, as DNA: TGTGCCAGTAGTGGCCTCAGAACTGAAGCTTTCTTT. Translated, it gives CASSGLRTEAFF. Variable domain in full (rest from reference TRBV19 and TRBJ1-1): DGGITQSPKYLFRKEGQNVTLSCEQNLNHDAMYWYRQDPGQGLRLIYYSQIVNDFQKGDIAEGYSVSREKKESFPLTVTSAQKNPTAFYLCASSGLRTEAFFGQGTRLTVV.

V and J are TRBV7-2 and TRBJ1-3; 7 bases agree with TRBD1. Germline CDR1 and CDR2: SGHTA and FQGNSA. With 3 bases clipped from V and 15 bases from J, the junction kept 11 bases outside the gene matches. CDR3 length equals 13 residues. Here the CDR3 DNA reads TGTGCCAGCAGCTTGCAATTTGCAGGGGGAGGATATTTT. Translated, it gives CASSLQFAGGGYF.

CDR3 coding DNA: TGTGCCAGCACCCAGGGCCGGGACACTGAAGCTTTCTTT. Its translation is CASTQGRDTEAFF. The V call is TRBV2, the J call TRBJ1-1; the D gene is possibly TRBD1 (5 bases). The V gene lost 7 bases and the J gene lost 3 bases, with 12 bases spanning the gap. The CDR3 loop spans 13 amino acids. Germline V gene data show CDR1 as SNHLY and CDR2 as FYNNEI.

This chain links TRBV4-3 with TRBJ1-2; 10 bases align to TRBD1. Germline lookup yields CDR1 LGHNA and CDR2 YSLEER. The V and J ends lost 5 bases and 5 bases, in that order; junction bases with no gene match: 23. The CDR3 has 20 amino acids. In DNA, the CDR3 is TGCGCCAGCAGCGCTAGAGGGACGAATAAAACGGGACAGGGGTGGTATGGCTACACCTTC. As protein: CASSARGTNKTGQGWYGYTF.

This chain uses TRBV7-8 with TRBJ1-3; tentative D call: TRBD1 (6 bases). V gave up 2 bases and J gave up 0 bases, with 11 bases separating them. This CDR3 is built from 16 residues. Germline-derived CDR1 and CDR2 are SGHVS and FQNEAQ. The CDR3 spells CASSLTSTGSGNTIYF. CDR3 sequence (DNA): TGTGCCAGCAGCTTAACCTCGACAGGCTCTGGAAACACCATATATTTT.

V is TRBV18 and J is TRBJ2-1; the D gene is possibly TRBD2 (5 bases). This CDR3 spans 12 amino acids. Between the trimmed V and J ends, which lost 6 bases and 12 bases, there was a span of 15 bases. The germline gives CDR1 KGHSH, CDR2 LQKENI. The CDR3 protein is CASSADVAGQFF. The CDR3 DNA sequence: TGTGCCAGCTCTGCGGACGTCGCGGGGCAGTTCTTC.

This clone was detected a few times. The gene calls are TRBV18 and TRBJ1-1; D is unclear. Trimming stripped 5 bases from V and 7 bases from J, with 11 bases between. The CDR3 totals 12 residues. The germline CDR1 and CDR2 sequences are KGHSH and LQKENI. CDR3 DNA sequence: TGTGCCAGCTCATCCGTCTCGGGTGAAGCTTTCTTT. Translated, it gives CASSSVSGEAFF.

This sequence joins TRBV29-1 and TRBJ1-2; possibly TRBD1 for D (5 bases). CDR1 and CDR2 from the germline V gene are SQVTM and ANQGSEA. The CDR3 is made up of 14 amino acids. The ends were cut back, 3 bases at V and 7 bases at J, with 18 bases in the middle. In DNA form, the CDR3 reads TGCAGCGTTGAGAGGCGGGGCTTCCCTTCTGGCTACACCTTC. As protein: CSVERRGFPSGYTF.

The V and J genes are TRBV7-2 and TRBJ1-5; no definite D call. CDR3 length: 15 amino acids. CDR1 SGHTA and CDR2 FQGNSA come from the germline V gene. V was trimmed by 5 bases and J by 0 bases, leaving 11 bases between them. The DNA of the CDR3 is TGTGCCAGCAGCGCTCTTACAAATAGCAATCAGCCCCAGCATTTT. This sequence encodes CASSALTNSNQPQHF.

The rearrangement links TRBV13 to TRBJ2-7; 10 bases line up with TRBD2. CDR1 and CDR2 (germline): PRHDT, FYEKMQ (reference sequence). The CDR3 extends over 17 amino acids. V lost 5 bases to trimming and J lost 0 bases; unmatched junction nucleotides: 10. As DNA, the CDR3 is TGTGCCAGCAGCGCTACTGACAGGACTAGCGGCTCCTACGAGCAGTACTTC. It translates to CASSATDRTSGSYEQYF.

CDR3 residues: CASSQVEGNSNQPQHF. CDR3 nucleotides: TGTGCCAGCAGCCAAGTGGAGGGGAATAGCAATCAGCCCCAGCATTTT. The chain has TRBV4-2 and TRBJ1-5; D perhaps matches TRBD1 (5 bases). The CDR3 is 16 amino acids. Germline-derived CDR1 and CDR2 are LGHNA and YNFKEQ. V was cut by 1 base and J by 0 bases, with 10 bases left in between.

The rearrangement uses TRBV7-2 and TRBJ2-1; no firm D call. Germline CDR1 reads SGHTA; CDR2 reads FQGNSA. CDR3 length equals 14 residues. The germline V and J ends were trimmed by 1 base and 5 bases, with 9 bases remaining between them. The CDR3 sequence is CASSLGSSHNEQFF. The CDR3 region has the DNA TGTGCCAGCAGCTTAGGGAGTTCCCACAATGAGCAGTTCTTC.

The genes are TRBV9 and TRBJ2-3; tentatively, D is TRBD1 (6 bases). Germline CDR1 SGDLS, CDR2 YYNGEE. This CDR3 is 15 amino acids long. V shed 4 bases and J shed 0 bases, with 12 bases lying between them. The CDR3 spells CASSPRQASTDTQYF. The CDR3 DNA follows: TGTGCCAGCAGCCCGAGACAGGCCAGCACAGATACGCAGTATTTT.

V and J are TRBV27 and TRBJ2-2, with D possibly being TRBD2 (5 bases). Germline assignment: CDR1 MNHEY and CDR2 SMNVEV (reference sequence). There are 15 residues in the CDR3. The V gene lost 4 bases and the J gene lost 6 bases, with 15 bases spanning the gap. CDR3 loop: CASSSLAGGAGELFF. The CDR3 DNA follows: TGTGCCAGCAGTTCCCTCGCGGGTGGGGCCGGGGAGCTGTTTTTT.

Of note for this clone: The sample has other DNA sequences that encode this CDR3 too. V usage is TRBV5-6 and J usage is TRBJ2-3, with unresolved D. CDR3 length equals 11 residues. V gave up 3 bases and J gave up 3 bases, with 2 bases separating them. Germline CDR1 is SGHDT and CDR2 is YYEEEE. The CDR3 nucleotides read TGTGCCAGCAGCTCGACAGATACGCAGTATTTT. It yields the protein CASSSTDTQYF. Complete variable domain (other parts from reference TRBV5-6 and TRBJ2-3): DAGVTQSPTHLIKTRGQQVTLRCSPKSGHDTVSWYQQALGQGPQFIFQYYEEEERQRGNFPDRFSGHQFPNYSSELNVNALLLGDSALYLCASSSTDTQYFGPGTRLTVL.

The chain carries TRBV7-9 and TRBJ1-2; D gene ambiguous. This CDR3 has 14 residues. The V end lost 4 bases, the J end lost 6 bases, and 15 bases lay between the germline ends. Germline CDR1 SEHNR, CDR2 FQNEAQ (reference sequence). CDR3 sequence reads: CASSSLGGTHGYTF. The CDR3 nucleotides read TGTGCCAGCAGCTCATTGGGAGGCACCCATGGCTACACCTTC.

This chain links TRBV27 with TRBJ1-1; no firm D call. The CDR3 covers 13 residues. The V end lost 5 bases, the J end lost 1 base, and 8 bases lay between the germline ends. The V gene's germline CDR1 is MNHEY and CDR2 SMNVEV (reference sequence). DNA for the CDR3: TGTGCCAGCAGTCATACAGCGAACACTGAAGCTTTCTTT. Its translation is CASSHTANTEAFF.

The chain has TRBV6-5 and TRBJ2-1; the match to TRBD2 covers 10 bases. CDR3 length equals 14 residues. The junction had 2 bases not matched to a gene; V was cut back by 4 bases and J by 5 bases. Germline assignment: CDR1 MNHEY and CDR2 SVGAGI. CDR3 DNA sequence: TGTGCCAGCAGTTCTAGCGGGAGTGACAATGAGCAGTTCTTC. Translated, it gives CASSSSGSDNEQFF.